Sequencing of this TCR beta chain was carried out in a study of shared clonotypes between healthy human individuals. This CDR3 is 19 amino acids long. The ends were cut back, 3 bases at V and 0 bases at J, with 22 bases in the middle. Germline V gene lookup returns CDR1 SGHDT and CDR2 YYEEEE. Each subset's genomic DNA was shared equally among a number of immunoSEQ plates. Measured with immunoSEQ multiplex PCR; TCRdb has only the in-frame clones, and not every one. The data hold around 2.1 million clones, with 85% to 95% observed a single time. CD8 cells regarded as naive lacked CD45RO, were positively chosen for CCR7, and omitted terminally differentiated effector memory CD45RA+ cells. All donors qualified as healthy HIV-negative adults and had experienced no recent acute infections or vaccinations.

Sequencing was performed on naive CD8+ T cells from PBMCs. This chain uses TRBV5-6 with TRBJ2-1; D is possibly TRBD2 (6 bases). The sequence was collected from a young man in good health. Some clones in this sample may be carry-over from other donors' samples. CDR3 in DNA: TGTGCCAGCAGCTCGGGAGCGGATGCCAATTTTACCTCCTACAATGAGCAGTTCTTC. Protein: CASSSGADANFTSYNEQFF. The complete variable domain, with remaining parts taken from reference TRBV5-6 and TRBJ2-1, reads DAGVTQSPTHLIKTRGQQVTLRCSPKSGHDTVSWYQQALGQGPQFIFQYYEEEERQRGNFPDRFSGHQFPNYSSELNVNALLLGDSALYLCASSSGADANFTSYNEQFFGPGTRLTVL.